Presented here are 5 T cell receptor beta chains from one specimen sequenced in a study of molecular identifiers for immune sequencing clone quantification. MiXCR, run by TCRdb on the PCR reads, gives a single entry per CDR3 protein. The data show nearly 55,000 distinct CDR3 sequences, approximately 34% seen once. The sequenced sample was naive CD8+ T cells from blood, with Jurkat cell RNA spiked in. Documented subset: FACS-sorted CD8+CD4-CCR7+CD45RA+ naive T cells. The receptor source for this set is a human donor in good health. Some libraries in this study had Jurkat cell RNA spiked in.

V and J are TRBV20-1 and TRBJ2-3; D assignment may be TRBD1 or TRBD2 (5 bases each). V lost 6 bases, J lost 4 bases, and 14 bases lay in between. Per germline, CDR1 DFQATT and CDR2 SNEGSKA (reference sequence). This CDR3 is 13 amino acids long. CDR3 sequence: CSAQGVKADTQYF. In DNA, the CDR3 is TGCAGTGCCCAGGGAGTTAAGGCAGATACGCAGTATTTT.

This clonotype was found many times. The chain couples TRBV27 to TRBJ2-7; D unresolved. V was shortened by 4 bases and J by 1 base, with 11 bases between the two germline ends. This CDR3 has 14 amino acids. Germline V gene lookup returns CDR1 MNHEY and CDR2 SMNVEV (reference sequence). CDR3 in amino acids: CASSYGPRSYEQYF. The CDR3 nucleotides read TGTGCCAGCAGTTACGGGCCCAGGTCCTACGAGCAGTACTTC.

The chain employs TRBV10-3 and TRBJ2-1, with TRBD1 as a possible D gene (6 bases). Germline loops: CDR1 ENHRY, CDR2 SYGVKD. Trimming took 1 base from V and 6 from J, leaving 10 bases between them. CDR3 length: 14 amino acids. The DNA for the CDR3 is TGTGCCATCAGTGAGTGGAAGGACAGCAATGAGCAGTTCTTC. Amino acid sequence: CAISEWKDSNEQFF.

This clonotype was counted a few times. J is TRBJ2-7 and V is TRBV27, with TRBD2 identical over 9 bases. CDR1 is MNHEY and CDR2 is SMNVEV in the germline V gene (reference sequence). The CDR3 is 17 amino acids. J was trimmed by 2 bases and V by 5 bases; bases with no gene match: 13. CDR3 nucleotides: TGTGCCAGCAGTCCAAAGGACTTAGCGGGAGACCCCTACGAGCAGTACTTC. It specifies CASSPKDLAGDPYEQYF.

This clonotype has just a few counts. The V call is TRBV2, the J call TRBJ2-5, with D maybe TRBD2 (5 bases). The germline gives CDR1 SNHLY, CDR2 FYNNEI. With 3 bases removed from V and 7 bases from J, the gap between germline ends came to 6 bases. The CDR3 has 11 amino acids. Here the CDR3 reads CASSDEGTQYF. The CDR3 DNA reads as TGTGCCAGCAGTGACGAGGGGACCCAGTACTTC.